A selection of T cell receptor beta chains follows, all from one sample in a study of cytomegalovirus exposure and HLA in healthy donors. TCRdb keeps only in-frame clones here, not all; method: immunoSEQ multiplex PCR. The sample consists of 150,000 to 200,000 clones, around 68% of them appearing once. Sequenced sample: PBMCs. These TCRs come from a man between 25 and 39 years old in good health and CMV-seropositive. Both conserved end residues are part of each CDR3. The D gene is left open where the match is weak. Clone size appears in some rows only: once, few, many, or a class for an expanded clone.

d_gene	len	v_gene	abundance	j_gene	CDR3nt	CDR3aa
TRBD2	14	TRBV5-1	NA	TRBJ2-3	TGCGCCACCAGGACTAGCGGGATTACGGATACGCAGTATTTT	CATRTSGITDTQYF
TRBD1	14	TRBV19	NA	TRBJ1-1	TGTGCCAGTATCAGGACAGGGACGAACACTGAAGCTTTCTTT	CASIRTGTNTEAFF
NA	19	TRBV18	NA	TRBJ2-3	TGTGCCAGCTCATCACTAAGACGTTGGGTGGAGACTAGCACAGATACGCAGTATTTT	CASSSLRRWVETSTDTQYF
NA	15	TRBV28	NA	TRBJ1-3	TGTGCCAGCAGCCAACCACTATTGACAGAAAACACCATATATTTT	CASSQPLLTENTIYF
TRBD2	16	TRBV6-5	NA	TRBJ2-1	TGTGCCAGCAGTTACTCCGGACTAGCGCGGTACAATGAGCAGTTCTTC	CASSYSGLARYNEQFF
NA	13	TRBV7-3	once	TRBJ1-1	TGTGCCAGCAGCTTAGAAGGGGTGGGTGAAGCTTTCTTT	CASSLEGVGEAFF
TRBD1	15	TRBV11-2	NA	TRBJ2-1	TGTGCCAGCAGCTTAATAGGGGACAGGGGCAATGAGCAGTTCTTC	CASSLIGDRGNEQFF
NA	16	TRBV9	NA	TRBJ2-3	TGTGCCAGCAGCGTAGTCGACACAGAGATCACAGATACGCAGTATTTT	CASSVVDTEITDTQYF
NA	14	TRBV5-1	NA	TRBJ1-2	TGCGCCAGCAGCTTGGGCCAACAGAGCTATGGCTACACCTTC	CASSLGQQSYGYTF
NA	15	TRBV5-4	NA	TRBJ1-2	TGTGCCAGCAGCTTAAAACAGGCGTCCGTTTATGGCTACACCTTC	CASSLKQASVYGYTF
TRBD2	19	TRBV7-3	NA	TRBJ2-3	TGTGCCAGCAGCCCAACGGGACTAGCGGGATTGACTAGCACAGATACGCAGTATTTT	CASSPTGLAGLTSTDTQYF
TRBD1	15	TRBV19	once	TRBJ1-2	TGTGCCAGTAGACCCCTCGACAGGGATGCTTATGGCTACACCTTC	CASRPLDRDAYGYTF
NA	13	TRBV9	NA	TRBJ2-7	TGTGCCAGCAGCGCCCAAGGGGACTACGAGCAGTACTTC	CASSAQGDYEQYF
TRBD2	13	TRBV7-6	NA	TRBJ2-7	TGTGCCAGCAGCGGACTAGCGGGATACGAGCAGTACTTC	CASSGLAGYEQYF
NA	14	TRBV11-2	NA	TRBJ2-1	TGTGCCAGCCCAGGAGGGACAGCCTACAATGAGCAGTTCTTC	CASPGGTAYNEQFF
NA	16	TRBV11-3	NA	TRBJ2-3	TGTGCCAGCAGCTTAGATTTCCAGCGGCCCACAGATACGCAGTATTTT	CASSLDFQRPTDTQYF
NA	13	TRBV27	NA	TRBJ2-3	TGTGCCAGCAGTTCCGGGTTGGTGGATACGCAGTATTTT	CASSSGLVDTQYF
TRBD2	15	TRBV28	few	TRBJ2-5	TGTGCCAGCAGTTCTCCGGGGGAGGGCCTGGAGACCCAGTACTTC	CASSSPGEGLETQYF
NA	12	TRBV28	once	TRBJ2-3	TGTGCCATCAGCGGGTTCGCAGATACGCAGTATTTT	CAISGFADTQYF
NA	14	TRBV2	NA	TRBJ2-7	TGTGCCAGCGAGGCCGTCAGGGACTCCTACGAGCAGTACTTC	CASEAVRDSYEQYF
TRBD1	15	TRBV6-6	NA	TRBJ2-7	TGTGCCAGCAGTTACTCGGTGCAGGGGGCGAAGGAGCAGTACTTC	CASSYSVQGAKEQYF
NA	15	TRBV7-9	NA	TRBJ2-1	TGTGCCAGCAGCTTAGAGTCAGGGCCCTACAATGAGCAGTTCTTC	CASSLESGPYNEQFF
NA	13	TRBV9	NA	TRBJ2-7	TGTGCCAGCAGCGTAGGGAACCTCGGGAGGCAGTACTTC	CASSVGNLGRQYF
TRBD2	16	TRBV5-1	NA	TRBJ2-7	TGCGCCAGCAGCTTGTATGGACTAGCGGGAGACTACGAGCAGTACTTC	CASSLYGLAGDYEQYF
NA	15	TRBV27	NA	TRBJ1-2	TGTGCCAGCAGTGCCCTAGTCGGGACACGCTTGGGCTACACCTTC	CASSALVGTRLGYTF
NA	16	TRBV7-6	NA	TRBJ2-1	TGTGCCAGCAGCTTAGTTTCGAGGGATGCCTACAATGAGCAGTTCTTC	CASSLVSRDAYNEQFF
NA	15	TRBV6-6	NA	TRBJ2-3	TGTGCCAGCAGTCCGAACACGGGGGTAACAGATACGCAGTATTTT	CASSPNTGVTDTQYF
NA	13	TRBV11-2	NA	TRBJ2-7	TGTGCCAGCAGCTTAACAGGGAACGACGAGCAGTACTTC	CASSLTGNDEQYF
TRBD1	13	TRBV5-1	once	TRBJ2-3	TGCGCCACGAGACAGGGAACAACAGATACGCAGTATTTT	CATRQGTTDTQYF
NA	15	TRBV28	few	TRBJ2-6	TGTGCCAGCAGTCAAACAGGGACTGGGGCCAACGTCCTGACTTTC	CASSQTGTGANVLTF
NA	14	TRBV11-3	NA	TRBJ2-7	TGTGCCAGCAGCTCCAGGGGTAATGTCAACGAGCAGTACTTC	CASSSRGNVNEQYF
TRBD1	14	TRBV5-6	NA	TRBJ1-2	TGTGCCAGCAGCGAAGGGACAGGTGCCTATGGCTACACCTTC	CASSEGTGAYGYTF
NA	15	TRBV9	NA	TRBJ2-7	TGTGCCAGCAGCAAAGAGGGATCAGGGGGGAACGAGCAGTACTTC	CASSKEGSGGNEQYF
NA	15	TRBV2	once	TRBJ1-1	TGTGCCGGCACTGCCCGGGGGGGCGCGGGCACTGAAGCTTTCTTT	CAGTARGGAGTEAFF
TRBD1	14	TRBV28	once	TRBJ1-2	TGTGCCAGCAGCCCCCTGGGACAGGGAGGTGGCTACACCTTC	CASSPLGQGGGYTF
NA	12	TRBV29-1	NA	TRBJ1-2	TGCAGCGTCGGGCCGACAGGCTATGGCTACACCTTC	CSVGPTGYGYTF